This entry lists 26 T cell receptor beta chains sequenced from one sample in a study of blood T cell repertoires in COVID-19. Only in-frame clones appear in the TCRdb table, and some are missing; sequencing was by immunoSEQ multiplex PCR. The sample contains 200,000 or so clones, roughly 79% of which appear only once. Material for sequencing was peripheral blood. The source of these receptors is a human donor with acute or convalescent COVID-19. The donor label of this sample is uncertain.

This chain joins TRBV11-1 and TRBJ2-2; 7 bases match TRBD1. Trimming at V came to 4 bases and at J to 5 bases, leaving 4 bases not matched to a gene. Germline V gene sequence: CDR1 SGHAT, CDR2 FQDESV (reference sequence). CDR3 size: 14 residues. The chain's CDR3 is CASSSRQGTGELFF. DNA for the CDR3: TGTGCCAGCAGCTCGAGACAGGGAACCGGGGAGCTGTTTTTT.

The chain recombines TRBV7-9 with TRBJ1-1; no reliable D call. This CDR3 spans 13 amino acids. V was clipped by 10 bases and J by 1 base, with 13 bases between them. The germline gives CDR1 SEHNR, CDR2 FQNEAQ (reference sequence). CDR3 amino acids: CATSFTGNTEAFF. The DNA for the CDR3 is TGTGCCACCAGTTTTACCGGGAACACTGAAGCTTTCTTT.

This clone turned up a few times. This chain uses TRBV11-2 with TRBJ1-3; D perhaps matches TRBD1 (5 bases). CDR1 is SGHAT and CDR2 is FQNNGV in the germline V gene. This CDR3 is built from 17 residues. Deletions cut 1 base from V and 0 bases from J, with 13 bases between. The CDR3 loop is CASSLVGERASGNTIYF. CDR3 DNA sequence: TGTGCCAGCAGCTTAGTAGGGGAGCGGGCCTCTGGAAACACCATATATTTT.

J is TRBJ2-5 and V is TRBV7-2; TRBD1 is a possible D gene (5 bases). Germline loops: CDR1 SGHTA, CDR2 FQGNSA. Deletions cut 0 bases from V and 4 bases from J, with 12 bases between. The CDR3 loop spans 15 amino acids. CDR3: CASSLAGQGRETQYF. The CDR3, as DNA: TGTGCCAGCAGCTTAGCGGGGCAGGGCCGAGAGACCCAGTACTTC.

The CDR3 sequence is CASSLNSLKSTDTQYF. The CDR3 DNA follows: TGTGCCAGCAGCTTAAACAGCCTTAAATCCACAGATACGCAGTATTTT. The gene calls are TRBV13 and TRBJ2-3, with D unresolved. Germline values: CDR1 PRHDT, CDR2 FYEKMQ (reference sequence). The CDR3 runs to 16 residues. Trimming removed 2 bases from V and 2 bases from J, with 14 bases in between.

V usage is TRBV10-3 and J usage is TRBJ1-5; D is uncertain. V lost 2 bases and J lost 3, with 8 bases in between. The length of the CDR3 is 14 residues. Germline assignment: CDR1 ENHRY and CDR2 SYGVKD. The CDR3 DNA follows: TGTGCCATCAGTGAGCAGGAAACCAATCAGCCCCAGCATTTT. Residues: CAISEQETNQPQHF.

This clone was seen more than once but under ten times. This rearrangement joins TRBV19 to TRBJ2-1, with D uncertain. Trimming took off 2 bases at V and 6 bases at J, with 2 bases between the two ends. This CDR3 is built from 11 residues. CDR1 and CDR2 from the germline V gene are LNHDA and SQIVND (reference sequence). The CDR3 region has the DNA TGTGCCAGTAGTATACTCAATGAGCAGTTCTTC. The encoded protein is CASSILNEQFF.

This clone was detected only a few times. The chain has TRBV12-5 and TRBJ2-3; possible D gene TRBD2, 6 bases. Trimming cost V 6 bases and J 4 bases, with 14 bases left between them. Germline CDR1 reads LGHNT; CDR2 reads FRNRAP. This CDR3 is built from 14 residues. The CDR3 here is CASGAGLAPDTQYF. In nucleotides, the CDR3 is TGTGCTAGTGGCGCGGGGCTAGCTCCAGATACGCAGTATTTT.

This chain connects TRBV4-2 to TRBJ2-7; 7 nucleotides align to TRBD2. Trimming took 4 bases from V and 0 from J; bases not matched to a gene: 18. This CDR3 comprises 19 residues. Germline CDR1 is LGHNA and CDR2 is YNFKEQ. The CDR3 is CASSRERVGGTMSSYEQYF. The CDR3 DNA is TGTGCCAGCAGCCGAGAGAGGGTGGGGGGGACTATGAGCTCCTACGAGCAGTACTTC.

The rearrangement joins TRBV5-4 to TRBJ2-1, with D possibly being TRBD1 (5 bases). Germline V gives CDR1 SGHNT, CDR2 YYREEE (reference sequence). Trimming shortened V by 0 bases and J by 9 bases, and 13 bases separated the two germline ends. This CDR3 contains 14 residues. In nucleotides, the CDR3 is TGTGCCAGCAGCTTGGGTGTAGGGGTGGGTGAGCAGTTCTTC. Translated: CASSLGVGVGEQFF.

The rearrangement links TRBV18 to TRBJ2-1; D might be TRBD1 (6 bases). This CDR3 comprises 13 residues. Trimming left V 5 bases short and J 8 bases short, with 13 bases between. Germline CDR1 and CDR2: KGHSH and LQKENI. The CDR3 DNA reads as TGTGCCAGCTCAAATCAGGGGCTGGATGAGCAGTTCTTC. Protein product: CASSNQGLDEQFF.

The chain employs TRBV11-2 and TRBJ2-3; D ambiguous. The CDR3 length is 12 residues. Germline V gives CDR1 SGHAT, CDR2 FQNNGV. Trimming shortened V by 3 bases and J by 5 bases, and 6 bases separated the two germline ends. This CDR3 reads CASSFRRDTQYF. The CDR3 nucleotides read TGTGCCAGCAGCTTCAGGCGAGATACGCAGTATTTT.

This rearrangement joins TRBV5-4 to TRBJ2-1, with TRBD2 identical over 15 bases. V dropped 0 bases and J dropped 6; count of bases not matched to a gene: 1. Germline V gives CDR1 SGHNT, CDR2 YYREEE (reference sequence). This CDR3 has 16 residues. CDR3 sequence reads: CASSLGGLAGGNEQFF. CDR3 sequence (DNA): TGTGCCAGCAGCTTGGGGGGACTAGCGGGAGGCAATGAGCAGTTCTTC. The full variable domain, in which reference TRBV5-4 and TRBJ2-1 provide the parts outside the CDR3, is ETGVTQSPTHLIKTRGQQVTLRCSSQSGHNTVSWYQQALGQGPQFIFQYYREEENGRGNFPPRFSGLQFPNYSSELNVNALELDDSALYLCASSLGGLAGGNEQFFGPGTRLTVL.

J is TRBJ2-2 and V is TRBV10-3, with 7 bases that match TRBD2. This CDR3 is built from 15 residues. Losses at the gene ends were 4 bases for V and 1 base for J; bases not matched to a gene: 3. Germline CDR1 reads ENHRY; CDR2 reads SYGVKD. In DNA form, the CDR3 reads TGTGCCATCAGTGCGGCTAGCGGGAACACCGGGGAGCTGTTTTTT. Translation gives CAISAASGNTGELFF.

The chain links TRBV9 to TRBJ2-2; the match to TRBD2 covers 12 bases. Germline trimming cut 3 bases from V and 5 bases from J; bases unmatched to any gene: 8. CDR3 length equals 17 residues. Germline CDR1 SGDLS, CDR2 YYNGEE. The CDR3: CASSERLAGVRTGELFF. CDR3 coding DNA: TGTGCCAGCAGCGAGAGACTAGCGGGAGTCAGAACCGGGGAGCTGTTTTTT.

The rearrangement links TRBV5-6 to TRBJ2-7; a possible D gene is TRBD2 (6 bases). The CDR3 consists of 13 residues. The germline gives CDR1 SGHDT, CDR2 YYEEEE. The V gene lost 4 bases and the J gene lost 3 bases, with 11 bases spanning the gap. The CDR3 loop reads CASSEGTGYEQYF. The CDR3 DNA reads as TGTGCCAGCAGCGAAGGGACTGGCTACGAGCAGTACTTC.

The gene calls are TRBV19 and TRBJ2-7; 12 nucleotides match TRBD2. The junction had 7 bases not matched to a gene; V was cut back by 4 bases and J by 3 bases. The CDR3 is 16 residues long. CDR1 and CDR2 (germline): LNHDA, SQIVND (reference sequence). In nucleotides, the CDR3 is TGTGCCAGTAGTACGCGGACTAGCGGGATGATCTACGAGCAGTACTTC. The encoded protein is CASSTRTSGMIYEQYF.

The CDR3 here is CASSKRAGGSGYTF. CDR3 bases: TGTGCCAGCAGCAAAAGGGCAGGGGGCTCTGGCTACACCTTC. The chain carries TRBV21-1 and TRBJ1-2; the table names TRBD1, a call not compared with the DNA. TRBV21-1 represents a pseudogene. The CDR3 consists of 14 residues.

CDR3 bases: TGTGCCAGCAGTAGTAACAGGGTTACCGGGGAGCTGTTTTTT. Translated, it gives CASSSNRVTGELFF. V is TRBV27 and J is TRBJ2-2; D is possibly TRBD1 (6 bases). The ends were cut back, 5 bases at V and 5 bases at J, with 12 bases in the middle. Looked up from germline, CDR1 is MNHEY and CDR2 is SMNVEV (reference sequence). The CDR3 length is 14 residues.

The V and J genes are TRBV24-1 and TRBJ2-1; 10 nucleotides align to TRBD2. The germline V gene encodes CDR1 KGHDR and CDR2 SFDVKD. After removal of 5 bases from V and 7 bases from J, the junction contained 4 bases not matched to a gene. The CDR3 runs 14 residues. CDR3 region: CATSASGRGNEQFF. The CDR3 bases are TGTGCCACCAGTGCCAGCGGGAGGGGGAATGAGCAGTTCTTC.

The chain employs TRBV15 and TRBJ1-2; TRBD1 matches at 9 bases. Germline V gene data show CDR1 as LNHNV and CDR2 as YYDKDF (reference sequence). V trimming: 1 base; J trimming: 7 bases; junction bases outside the gene matches: 7. The CDR3 extends over 15 amino acids. CDR3 in DNA: TGTGCCACCAGCAGAGTACAGGGGGCGATGGGTGGCTACACCTTC. Translating gives CATSRVQGAMGGYTF.

This clone was detected only once. The chain is built from TRBV21-1 and TRBJ2-2; the DNA was not used to check the table's D call, TRBD1. TRBV21-1 is designated a pseudogene. CDR3 size: 15 residues. The DNA of the CDR3 is TGTGCCAGCAGCAACGGACAGGGGCAAGCCGGGGAGCTGTTTTTT. Protein product: CASSNGQGQAGELFF.

The V call is TRBV30, the J call TRBJ2-4; no definite D call. This CDR3 is built from 14 residues. V was pared by 0 bases and J by 7 bases, with 13 bases between. Germline loops: CDR1 GTSNPN, CDR2 SVGIG (reference sequence). CDR3 loop: CAWSVSGTRNIQYF. The CDR3 nucleotides read TGTGCCTGGAGTGTAAGTGGCACGAGGAACATTCAGTACTTC. Together with reference TRBV30 and TRBJ2-4, the CDR3 gives the full variable domain: SQTIHQWPATLVQPVGSPLSLECTVEGTSNPNLYWYRQAAGRGLQLLFYSVGIGQISSEVPQNLSASRPQDRQFILSSKKLLLSDSGFYLCAWSVSGTRNIQYFGAGTRLSVL.

This sequence joins TRBV12-5 and TRBJ2-1; the match to TRBD2 covers 10 bases. The V gene's germline CDR1 is LGHNT and CDR2 FRNRAP. The CDR3 consists of 17 residues. V lost 1 base to trimming and J lost 2 bases; unmatched junction nucleotides: 5. The CDR3 DNA sequence: TGTGCTAGTGGTTTGGCCGGGACTAGCGTTACCTACAATGAGCAGTTCTTC. This sequence encodes CASGLAGTSVTYNEQFF.

The genes are TRBV6-2 or TRBV6-3 and TRBJ2-1; 14 bases line up with TRBD2. Per germline, CDR1 MNHEY and CDR2 SVGEGT. This CDR3 is built from 16 residues. With V trimmed by 2 bases and J by 8 bases, 5 bases remained unmatched. The CDR3: CASSYGTSGSMYEQFF. CDR3 coding DNA: TGTGCCAGCAGTTACGGGACTAGCGGGAGTATGTATGAGCAGTTCTTC.

The chain combines TRBV10-2 with TRBJ2-7; D possibly corresponds to TRBD1 (6 bases). From germline, CDR1 is WSHSY and CDR2 SAAADI. CDR3 length equals 13 residues. V shed 8 bases and J shed 6 bases, with 17 bases lying between them. The CDR3, as DNA: TGCGCCAGCTCCCAAAACAGGGCGGGCGAGCAGTACTTC. It yields the protein CASSQNRAGEQYF.